The 32 T cell receptor beta chains listed next were all sequenced from one sample in a study of early T cells in non-severe SARS-CoV-2 infection. TCRdb re-called the 5' RACE reads through MiXCR, storing one row per CDR3 protein. Of about 48,000 distinct CDR3 sequences in the sample, over 5% were seen once. The sequenced sample was whole blood, obtained at baseline. Receptor source: an adult who was a healthcare worker with PCR-confirmed SARS-CoV-2 infection or an uninfected control (not recorded which).

The table lists this clonotype with a few counts. The chain is built from TRBV3-1 and TRBJ2-3; 7 bases match TRBD1. CDR3 size: 15 residues. CDR1 and CDR2 from the germline V gene are LGHDT and YNNKEL (reference sequence). After removal of 3 bases from V and 0 bases from J, the junction contained 3 bases not matched to a gene. Written as DNA, the CDR3 is TGTGCCAGCAGCCAGTTGACAGGGAGCACAGATACGCAGTATTTT. The encoded protein is CASSQLTGSTDTQYF.

This clonotype was counted many times. V is TRBV9 and J is TRBJ2-5, with D tentatively TRBD1 (6 bases). CDR1 is SGDLS and CDR2 is YYNGEE in the germline V gene. The CDR3 has 14 amino acids. The V end lost 4 bases, the J end lost 1 base, and 11 bases lay between the germline ends. The DNA of the CDR3 is TGTGCCAGCAGCCCGGGGACACCCCAAGAGACCCAGTACTTC. The encoded protein is CASSPGTPQETQYF. Looking up the rest from reference TRBV9 and TRBJ2-5 gives the full variable domain: DSGVTQTPKHLITATGQRVTLRCSPRSGDLSVYWYQQSLDQGLQFLIQYYNGEERAKGNILERFSAQQFPDLHSELNLSSLELGDSALYFCASSPGTPQETQYFGPGTRLLVL.

The chain employs TRBV28 and TRBJ2-5; D is unresolved. V gave up 6 bases and J gave up 7 bases, with 15 bases separating them. From germline, CDR1 is MDHEN and CDR2 SYDVKM. There are 13 residues in the CDR3. As DNA, the CDR3 is TGTGCCAGCAGCGATCACAAGCAGAGGACCCAGTACTTC. As protein: CASSDHKQRTQYF.

V and J are TRBV7-2 and TRBJ2-7; no definite D call. Germline-derived CDR1 and CDR2 are SGHTA and FQGNSA. This CDR3 contains 12 residues. The V end was cut by 2 bases, the J end by 5 bases, with 7 bases between. The CDR3 sequence is CASSLSRHEQYF. The CDR3 region has the DNA TGTGCCAGCAGCTTATCTAGGCACGAGCAGTACTTC. The variable domain in full, with the rest retrieved from reference TRBV7-2 and TRBJ2-7, is GAGVSQSPSNKVTEKGKDVELRCDPISGHTALYWYRQSLGQGLEFLIYFQGNSAPDKSGLPSDRFSAERTGGSVSTLTIQRTQQEDSAVYLCASSLSRHEQYFGPGTRLTVT.

The genes are TRBV20-1 and TRBJ2-1; 7 bases align to TRBD2. V gave up 5 bases and J gave up 8 bases; unmatched junction bases: 9. The CDR3 runs to 13 residues. CDR1 and CDR2 from the germline V gene are DFQATT and SNEGSKA (reference sequence). As DNA, the CDR3 is TGCAGTGCTCGTCGGGAGGATGGGTATGAGCAGTTCTTC. It encodes CSARREDGYEQFF.

Many counts were recorded for this clonotype. V is TRBV29-1 and J is TRBJ2-2; possible D gene TRBD2, 5 bases. Germline lookup yields CDR1 SQVTM and CDR2 ANQGSEA. V lost 5 bases to trimming and J lost 5 bases, with 12 bases between them. CDR3 length equals 13 residues. Here the CDR3 DNA reads TGCAGCGTTAATGAGGGAGTAACCGGGGAGCTGTTTTTT. Translated: CSVNEGVTGELFF.

Ten or more counts support this clonotype. The genes are TRBV19 and TRBJ2-7; D is undetermined. The CDR3 length is 13 residues. Trimming stripped 3 bases from V and 6 bases from J, with 12 bases between. Per germline, CDR1 LNHDA and CDR2 SQIVND (reference sequence). This chain's CDR3 is CASSIKGKTEQYF. CDR3 in DNA: TGTGCCAGTAGTATTAAAGGGAAGACCGAGCAGTACTTC.

The V and J genes are TRBV5-1 and TRBJ2-1, with 9 bases identical to TRBD2. V lost 4 bases to trimming and J lost 5 bases; unmatched junction nucleotides: 7. Germline CDR1 and CDR2: SGHRS and YFSETQ. The CDR3 length is 15 residues. The CDR3 here is CASSEVPSGNNEQFF. The CDR3 DNA reads as TGCGCCAGCAGCGAGGTCCCTAGCGGGAACAATGAGCAGTTCTTC.

This clonotype showed up many times. V and J are TRBV6-7 and TRBJ2-7, with D uncertain. TRBV6-7 is an open reading frame whose function is uncertain. V lost 0 bases and J lost 2, with 23 bases in between. This CDR3 is 19 amino acids long. The CDR3 DNA reads TGTGCCAGCAGTTACTCGACGCGGTTGATTCAGGCTTACCCCTACGAGCAGTACTTC. It encodes CASSYSTRLIQAYPYEQYF.

V is TRBV12-3 or TRBV12-4 and J is TRBJ2-2; tentative D call: TRBD2 (6 bases). The CDR3 loop spans 14 amino acids. V was pared by 1 base and J by 6 bases, with 9 bases between. The CDR3, as DNA: TGTGCCAGCAGTTTAGGAGCGGGTTCCGGGGAGCTGTTTTTT. Translation gives CASSLGAGSGELFF.

V gene TRBV28 combines with J gene TRBJ1-2, with 7 bases aligning to TRBD1. Trimming at V came to 3 bases and at J to 4 bases, leaving 8 bases not matched to a gene. Looked up from germline, CDR1 is MDHEN and CDR2 is SYDVKM. The CDR3 extends over 15 amino acids. CDR3 protein: CASSLAGQLFYGYTF. The CDR3 region has the DNA TGTGCCAGCAGTTTGGCGGGACAGCTTTTCTATGGCTACACCTTC.

This clonotype came up many times. No DNA is shown, since the ends of the CDR3 on it are uncertain; the CDR3 is the one TCRdb lists. This chain links TRBV6-2 or TRBV6-3 with TRBJ2-3. The CDR3 length is 11 residues, termini included. Germline V gene sequence: CDR1 MNHEY, CDR2 SVGEGT. Here the CDR3 reads CASSTSYTQYF.

The chain combines TRBV6-1 with TRBJ2-7, with 7 positions matching TRBD1. The germline V gene has CDR1 MNHNS and CDR2 SASEGT. J was trimmed by 1 base and V by 7 bases; bases with no gene match: 4. CDR3 length: 13 residues. The DNA of the CDR3 is TGTGCCAGCAATCAGGACAGGTCCTACGAGCAGTACTTC. Protein product: CASNQDRSYEQYF.

This clonotype has a count of ten or more. In DNA, the CDR3 is TGTGCCAGCAGTGAAGCGCGTGGGTTTCATGGAGATACGCAGTATTTT. Residues: CASSEARGFHGDTQYF. The V and J genes are TRBV6-1 and TRBJ2-3; D is unclear. The germline V and J ends were trimmed by 0 bases and 5 bases, with 15 bases remaining between them. This CDR3 has 16 residues. Germline-derived CDR1 and CDR2 are MNHNS and SASEGT.

This clonotype was counted at least ten times. The chain joins TRBV6-5 to TRBJ2-5, with 10 positions matching TRBD2. CDR1 is MNHEY and CDR2 is SVGAGI in the germline V gene. The junction had 4 bases not matched to a gene; V was cut back by 5 bases and J by 4 bases. The CDR3 is 14 amino acids. The CDR3 loop is CASSPGTSAETQYF. CDR3 nucleotides: TGTGCCAGCAGTCCGGGGACTAGCGCAGAGACCCAGTACTTC.

This clonotype was recorded many times. The chain has TRBV7-2 and TRBJ2-7, with D tentatively TRBD1 (7 bases). The germline CDR1 and CDR2 sequences are SGHTA and FQGNSA. The germline V and J ends were trimmed by 5 bases and 5 bases, with 19 bases remaining between them. This CDR3 region has 15 residues. The DNA of the CDR3 is TGTGCCAGCAGCCCCCCGGCAGGGGGGCCCAACGAGCAGTACTTC. Translating it yields CASSPPAGGPNEQYF.

This clonotype was seen at least ten times. V and J are TRBV12-3 or TRBV12-4 and TRBJ1-3; TRBD1 aligns across 7 bases. The CDR3 is made up of 15 amino acids. Trimming took 5 bases from V and 2 from J; bases not matched to a gene: 6. CDR3 protein: CASSTTGAPGNTIYF. The CDR3 nucleotides are TGTGCCAGCAGTACCACAGGGGCTCCTGGAAACACCATATATTTT.

The chain combines TRBV5-1 with TRBJ2-3, with D possibly being TRBD2 (6 bases). Germline V gives CDR1 SGHRS, CDR2 YFSETQ. V was trimmed by 2 bases and J by 4 bases, leaving 11 bases between them. There are 14 residues in the CDR3. The CDR3 nucleotides read TGCGCCAGCAGCTTTGGGGGGTACCCAGATACGCAGTATTTT. It codes for CASSFGGYPDTQYF.

This clonotype was detected many times. The V gene is TRBV5-1, the J gene TRBJ2-2; 9 nucleotides line up with TRBD1. This CDR3 is built from 18 residues. CDR1 and CDR2 (germline): SGHRS, YFSETQ. Germline trimming cut 4 bases from V and 7 bases from J; bases unmatched to any gene: 17. The CDR3 sequence is CASSLGGGTGSNIGELFF. Written as DNA, the CDR3 is TGCGCCAGCAGCCTTGGAGGCGGGACAGGGAGTAATATCGGGGAGCTGTTTTTT. The complete variable domain, with remaining parts taken from reference TRBV5-1 and TRBJ2-2, reads KAGVTQTPRYLIKTRGQQVTLSCSPISGHRSVSWYQQTPGQGLQFLFEYFSETQRNKGNFPGRFSGRQFSNSRSEMNVSTLELGDSALYLCASSLGGGTGSNIGELFFGEGSRLTVL.

This clonotype was found a few times. The CDR3 here is CASSLLRGAGANVLTF. The CDR3 DNA reads as TGCGCCAGCAGCTTGCTCCGGGGCGCTGGGGCCAACGTCCTGACTTTC. The chain couples TRBV5-1 to TRBJ2-6; D is tentatively TRBD1 or TRBD2 (5 bases each). Trimming took 1 base from V and 2 from J, leaving 10 bases between them. CDR1 and CDR2 (germline): SGHRS, YFSETQ. CDR3 length: 16 amino acids.

This sequence joins TRBV5-1 and TRBJ2-7, with 10 bases identical to TRBD2. CDR1 and CDR2 (germline): SGHRS, YFSETQ. V shed 1 base, J shed 3 bases, and the junction held 4 bases outside the gene matches. This CDR3 is 15 amino acids long. For the CDR3, the DNA is TGCGCCAGCAGCTTGTCTAGCGGGAGTTACTACGAGCAGTACTTC. Encoded protein: CASSLSSGSYYEQYF.

This clonotype has at least ten counts. The chain links TRBV7-3 to TRBJ2-7, with 8 bases identical to TRBD1. Germline V CDR1 and CDR2: SGHTA, FQGTGA. V shed 2 bases, J shed 5 bases, and the junction held 8 bases outside the gene matches. CDR3 length: 15 residues. CDR3 in DNA: TGTGCCAGCAGCTTAGCAGGGGGCTCGGGCAACGAGCAGTACTTC. Translated, it gives CASSLAGGSGNEQYF.

This clonotype was seen ten or more times. The CDR3 DNA follows: TGTGCCAGCTCAGAACCGGGGGTTGAAGAGACCCAGTACTTC. Amino acid sequence: CASSEPGVEETQYF. This chain joins TRBV18 and TRBJ2-5; D is perhaps TRBD2 (6 bases). Germline V gene sequence: CDR1 KGHSH, CDR2 LQKENI. The V gene lost 5 bases and the J gene lost 3 bases, with 13 bases spanning the gap. This CDR3 has 14 residues. Full variable domain (outside the CDR3, taken from reference TRBV18 and TRBJ2-5): NAGVMQNPRHLVRRRGQEARLRCSPMKGHSHVYWYRQLPEEGLKFMVYLQKENIIDESGMPKERFSAEFPKEGPSILRIQQVVRGDSAAYFCASSEPGVEETQYFGPGTRLLVL.

Many counts were recorded for this clonotype. V gene TRBV29-1 combines with J gene TRBJ2-7, with D perhaps matching TRBD2 (6 bases). Trimming removed 7 bases from V and 4 bases from J, with 14 bases in between. There are 12 residues in the CDR3. CDR1 and CDR2 from the germline V gene are SQVTM and ANQGSEA. CDR3 sequence: CSGGEGGYEQYF. The CDR3 DNA reads TGCAGCGGGGGAGAGGGAGGTTACGAGCAGTACTTC.

This clonotype was observed many times. The chain couples TRBV6-4 to TRBJ2-1; 7 nucleotides match TRBD2. The CDR3 sequence is 14 residues long. V gave up 0 bases and J gave up 8 bases; unmatched junction bases: 4. Germline V lookup: CDR1 MRHNA, CDR2 SNTAGT. The CDR3 loop reads CASSDSGGWDEQFF. CDR3 bases: TGTGCCAGCAGTGACTCGGGAGGGTGGGATGAGCAGTTCTTC.

The V call is TRBV3-1, the J call TRBJ1-5; D gene unclear. The CDR3 extends over 15 amino acids. With 0 bases removed from V and 9 bases from J, the gap between germline ends came to 15 bases. Germline CDR1 and CDR2: LGHDT and YNNKEL (reference sequence). The CDR3 spells CASSQDRGSYRPQHF. The CDR3 DNA sequence: TGTGCCAGCAGCCAAGATCGGGGTTCCTACCGGCCCCAGCATTTT.

This CDR3 is CASSIIRAGGPSYNEQFF. The DNA of the CDR3 is TGTGCCAGTAGTATCATAAGAGCGGGAGGGCCATCCTACAATGAGCAGTTCTTC. The J gene is TRBJ2-1, the V gene TRBV19, with TRBD2 matching over 10 bases. This CDR3 has 18 amino acids. CDR1 is LNHDA and CDR2 is SQIVND in the germline V gene (reference sequence). The trim removed 3 bases at V and 1 base at J, leaving 9 bases unmatched.

Many counts were recorded for this clonotype. This chain links TRBV29-1 with TRBJ2-5, with a weak D call TRBD2 (6 bases). The germline V gene has CDR1 SQVTM and CDR2 ANQGSEA. Trimming shortened V by 7 bases and J by 0 bases, and 21 bases separated the two germline ends. The length of the CDR3 is 16 residues. The DNA for the CDR3 is TGCAGCGCAGGACTACGTGGCAGGAGCCACCAAGAGACCCAGTACTTC. Residues: CSAGLRGRSHQETQYF.

This clonotype appeared a few times. The rearrangement uses TRBV5-6 and TRBJ2-7; 8 nucleotides agree with TRBD2. Germline V CDR1 and CDR2: SGHDT, YYEEEE. This CDR3 spans 16 amino acids. The J segment lost 2 bases and the V segment lost 6 bases, leaving 13 bases of the junction unmatched. The CDR3 DNA sequence: TGTGCCAGCACCACAAGAACTAGCGGAGACACCTACGAGCAGTACTTC. Amino acids: CASTTRTSGDTYEQYF.

This chain uses TRBV19 with TRBJ2-3, with 14 positions matching TRBD2. The CDR3 is 17 amino acids. The germline V gene has CDR1 LNHDA and CDR2 SQIVND (reference sequence). V shed 4 bases and J 4 bases; nucleotides not matched to a gene: 7. The CDR3 spells CASSTPGTSGSADTQYF. The CDR3 DNA is TGTGCCAGTAGTACGCCAGGGACTAGCGGGAGTGCAGATACGCAGTATTTT.

This clonotype was found a few times. The rearrangement joins TRBV20-1 to TRBJ2-7; the D is unclear. The CDR3 loop spans 14 amino acids. Germline loops: CDR1 DFQATT, CDR2 SNEGSKA (reference sequence). Trimming took off 6 bases at V and 2 bases at J, with 17 bases between the two ends. The CDR3 reads CSADTPSLTYEQYF. CDR3 DNA sequence: TGCAGTGCAGATACCCCGAGTTTAACCTACGAGCAGTACTTC.

This clonotype has ten or more counts. The V and J genes are TRBV20-1 and TRBJ2-5, with 10 bases lining up with TRBD2. This CDR3 has 15 amino acids. Germline V gene sequence: CDR1 DFQATT, CDR2 SNEGSKA (reference sequence). Trimming removed 3 bases from V and 1 base from J; junction bases left unmatched: 5. DNA for the CDR3: TGCAGTGCTAGCATACTAGCGGGATTCCAAGAGACCCAGTACTTC. Protein: CSASILAGFQETQYF.